This T cell receptor (beta chain) was retrieved from a study of Graves' ophthalmopathy and Graves' hyperthyroidism. Symptoms, serum thyroxine and TRAb, thyroid ultrasound, and orbital computed tomography formed the diagnostic basis. Someone took the PBMCs out of approximately 10 ml of fresh peripheral blood. Amplification of TCR beta CDR3 regions used RNA transcripts. An opening RT-PCR round employed HTBI primers and preceded a second-round multiplex PCR. MiXCR was run by TCRdb on the multiplex PCR reads, yielding one entry per CDR3 protein. Here the sample spans about 400,000 distinct CDR3 sequences, about a sixth being singletons. This clonotype came up many times. The source of this sequence is a woman in her late teens or twenties with Graves' ophthalmopathy. Sequenced: peripheral blood.

The CDR3 spells CSVVRPGHSYEQYF. CDR3 DNA sequence: TGCAGCGTTGTTCGCCCAGGGCACTCCTACGAGCAGTACTTC. The chain recombines TRBV29-1 with TRBJ2-7, with D maybe TRBD1 (5 bases). Per the germline V gene, CDR1 is SQVTM and CDR2 is ANQGSEA. The CDR3 loop spans 14 amino acids. Trimming left V 4 bases short and J 0 bases short, with 13 bases between.